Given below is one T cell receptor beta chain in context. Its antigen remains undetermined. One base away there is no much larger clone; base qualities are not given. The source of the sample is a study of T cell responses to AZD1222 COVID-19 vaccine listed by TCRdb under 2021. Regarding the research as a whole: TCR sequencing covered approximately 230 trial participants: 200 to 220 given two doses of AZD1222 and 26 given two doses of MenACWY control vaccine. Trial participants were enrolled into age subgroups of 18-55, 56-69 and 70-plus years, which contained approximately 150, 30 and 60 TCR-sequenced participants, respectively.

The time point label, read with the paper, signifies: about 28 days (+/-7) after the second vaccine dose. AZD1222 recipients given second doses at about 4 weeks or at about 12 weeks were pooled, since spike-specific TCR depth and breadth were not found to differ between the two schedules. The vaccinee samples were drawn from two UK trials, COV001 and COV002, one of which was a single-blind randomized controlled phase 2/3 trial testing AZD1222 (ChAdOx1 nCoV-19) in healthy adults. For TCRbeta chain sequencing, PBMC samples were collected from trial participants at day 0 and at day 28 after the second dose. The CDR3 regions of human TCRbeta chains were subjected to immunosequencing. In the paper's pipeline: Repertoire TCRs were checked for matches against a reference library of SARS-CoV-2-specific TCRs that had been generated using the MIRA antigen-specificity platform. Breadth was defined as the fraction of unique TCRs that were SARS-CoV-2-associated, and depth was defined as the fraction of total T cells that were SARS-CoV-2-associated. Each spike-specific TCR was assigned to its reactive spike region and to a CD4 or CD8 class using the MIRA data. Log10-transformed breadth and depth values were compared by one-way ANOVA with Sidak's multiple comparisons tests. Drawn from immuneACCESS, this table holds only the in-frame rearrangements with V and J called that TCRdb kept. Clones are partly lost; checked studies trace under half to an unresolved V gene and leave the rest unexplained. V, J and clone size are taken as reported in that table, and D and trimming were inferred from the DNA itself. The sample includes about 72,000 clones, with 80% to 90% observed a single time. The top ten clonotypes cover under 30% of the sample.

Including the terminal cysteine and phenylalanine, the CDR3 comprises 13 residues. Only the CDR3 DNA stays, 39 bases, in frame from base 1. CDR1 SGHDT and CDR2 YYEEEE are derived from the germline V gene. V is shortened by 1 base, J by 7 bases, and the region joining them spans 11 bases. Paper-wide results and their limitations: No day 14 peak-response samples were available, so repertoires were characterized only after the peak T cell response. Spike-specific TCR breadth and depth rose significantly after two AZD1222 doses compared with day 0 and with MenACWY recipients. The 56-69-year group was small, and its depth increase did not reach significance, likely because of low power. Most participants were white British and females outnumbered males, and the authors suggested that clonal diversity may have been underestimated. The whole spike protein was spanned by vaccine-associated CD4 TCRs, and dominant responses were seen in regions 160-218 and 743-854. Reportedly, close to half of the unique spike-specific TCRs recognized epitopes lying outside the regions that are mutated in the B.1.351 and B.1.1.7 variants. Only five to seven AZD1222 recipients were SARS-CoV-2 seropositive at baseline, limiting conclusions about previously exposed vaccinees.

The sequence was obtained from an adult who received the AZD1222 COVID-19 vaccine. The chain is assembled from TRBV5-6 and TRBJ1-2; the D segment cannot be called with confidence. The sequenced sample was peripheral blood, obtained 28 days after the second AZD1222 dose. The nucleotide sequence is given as TGTGCCAGCAGCTTGCCAATATTGACTGGCTACACCTTC. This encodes CASSLPILTGYTF.